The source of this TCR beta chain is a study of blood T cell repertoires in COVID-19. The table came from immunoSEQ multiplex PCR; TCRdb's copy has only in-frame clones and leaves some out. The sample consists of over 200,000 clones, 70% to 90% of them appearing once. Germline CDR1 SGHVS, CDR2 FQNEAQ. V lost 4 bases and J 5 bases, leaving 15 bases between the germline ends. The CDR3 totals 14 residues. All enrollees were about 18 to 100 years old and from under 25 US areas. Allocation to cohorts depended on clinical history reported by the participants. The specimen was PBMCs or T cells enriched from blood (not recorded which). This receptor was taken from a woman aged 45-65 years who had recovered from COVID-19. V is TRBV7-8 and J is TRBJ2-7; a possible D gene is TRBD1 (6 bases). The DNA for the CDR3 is TGTGCCAGCAGCTCCACACAGGGTTGGGACGAGCAGTACTTC. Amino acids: CASSSTQGWDEQYF.